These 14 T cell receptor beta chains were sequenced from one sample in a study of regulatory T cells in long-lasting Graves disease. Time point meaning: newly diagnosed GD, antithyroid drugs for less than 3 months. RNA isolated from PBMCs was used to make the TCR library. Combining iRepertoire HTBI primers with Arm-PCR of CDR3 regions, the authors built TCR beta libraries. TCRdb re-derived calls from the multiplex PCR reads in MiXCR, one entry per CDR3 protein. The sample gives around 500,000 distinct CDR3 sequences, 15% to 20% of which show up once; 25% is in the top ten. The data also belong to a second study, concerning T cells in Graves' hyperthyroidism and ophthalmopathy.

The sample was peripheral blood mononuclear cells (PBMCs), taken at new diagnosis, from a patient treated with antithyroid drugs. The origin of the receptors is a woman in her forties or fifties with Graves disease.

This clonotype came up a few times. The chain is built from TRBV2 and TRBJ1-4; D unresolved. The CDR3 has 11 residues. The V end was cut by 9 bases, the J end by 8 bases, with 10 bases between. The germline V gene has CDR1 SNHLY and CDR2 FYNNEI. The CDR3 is CASVLREKLFF. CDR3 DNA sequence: TGTGCCAGTGTCTTACGGGAAAAACTGTTTTTT. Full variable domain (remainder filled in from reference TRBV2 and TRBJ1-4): EPEVTQTPSHQVTQMGQEVILRCVPISNHLYFYWYRQILGQKVEFLVSFYNNEISEKSEIFDDQFSVERPDGSNFTLKIRSTKLEDSAMYFCASVLREKLFFGSGTQLSVL.

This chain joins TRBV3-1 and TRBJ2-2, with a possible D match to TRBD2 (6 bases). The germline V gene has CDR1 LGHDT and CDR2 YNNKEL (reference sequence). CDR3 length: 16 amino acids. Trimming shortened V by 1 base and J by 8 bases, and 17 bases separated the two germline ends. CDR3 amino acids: CASSQGGGSSGGELFF. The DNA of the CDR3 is TGTGCCAGCAGCCAAGGAGGAGGGTCCTCCGGGGGGGAGCTGTTTTTT. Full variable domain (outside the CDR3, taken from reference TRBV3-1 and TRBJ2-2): DTAVSQTPKYLVTQMGNDKSIKCEQNLGHDTMYWYKQDSKKFLKIMFSYNNKELIINETVPNRFSPKSPDKAHLNLHINSLELGDSAVYFCASSQGGGSSGGELFFGEGSRLTVL.

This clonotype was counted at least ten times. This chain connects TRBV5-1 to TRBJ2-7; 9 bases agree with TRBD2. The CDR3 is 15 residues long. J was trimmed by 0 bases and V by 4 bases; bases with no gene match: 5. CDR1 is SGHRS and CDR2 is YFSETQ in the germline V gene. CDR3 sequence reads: CASSPLAGTSYEQYF. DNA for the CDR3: TGCGCCAGCAGCCCCCTAGCGGGGACCTCCTACGAGCAGTACTTC. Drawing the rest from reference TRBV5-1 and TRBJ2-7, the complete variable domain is KAGVTQTPRYLIKTRGQQVTLSCSPISGHRSVSWYQQTPGQGLQFLFEYFSETQRNKGNFPGRFSGRQFSNSRSEMNVSTLELGDSALYLCASSPLAGTSYEQYFGPGTRLTVT.

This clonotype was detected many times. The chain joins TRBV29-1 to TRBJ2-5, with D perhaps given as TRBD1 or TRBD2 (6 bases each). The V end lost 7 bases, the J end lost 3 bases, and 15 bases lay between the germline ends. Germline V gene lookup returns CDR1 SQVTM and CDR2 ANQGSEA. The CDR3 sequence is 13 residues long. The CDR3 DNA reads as TGCAGCGCCGCGGGACAAAGAGAAGAGACCCAGTACTTC. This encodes CSAAGQREETQYF.

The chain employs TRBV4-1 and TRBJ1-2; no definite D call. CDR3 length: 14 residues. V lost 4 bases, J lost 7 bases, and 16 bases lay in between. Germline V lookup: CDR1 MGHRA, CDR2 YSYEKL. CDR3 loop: CASSPPLGGGGYTF. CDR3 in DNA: TGCGCCAGCAGCCCACCCTTGGGAGGTGGTGGCTACACCTTC.

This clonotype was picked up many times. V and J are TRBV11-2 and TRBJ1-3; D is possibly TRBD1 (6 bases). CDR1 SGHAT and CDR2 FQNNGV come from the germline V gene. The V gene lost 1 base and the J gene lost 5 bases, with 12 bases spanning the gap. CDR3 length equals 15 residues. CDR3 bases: TGTGCCAGCAGCTTAGGCCCGGGGGCAAGAAACACCATATATTTT. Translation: CASSLGPGARNTIYF.

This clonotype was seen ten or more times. CDR3 loop: CASRPGPLQETQYF. The CDR3 DNA follows: TGCGCCAGCAGACCGGGACCACTCCAAGAGACCCAGTACTTC. V and J are TRBV5-1 and TRBJ2-5, with D possibly being TRBD1 or TRBD2 (5 bases each). Trimming stripped 5 bases from V and 1 base from J, with 12 bases between. The germline V gene has CDR1 SGHRS and CDR2 YFSETQ. The CDR3 spans 14 residues.

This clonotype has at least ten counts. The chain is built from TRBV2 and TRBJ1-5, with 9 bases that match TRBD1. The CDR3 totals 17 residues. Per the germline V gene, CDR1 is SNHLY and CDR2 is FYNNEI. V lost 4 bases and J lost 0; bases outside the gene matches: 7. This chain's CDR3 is CASSVRTGAYSNQPQHF. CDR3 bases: TGTGCCAGCAGTGTAAGGACAGGGGCGTATAGCAATCAGCCCCAGCATTTT.

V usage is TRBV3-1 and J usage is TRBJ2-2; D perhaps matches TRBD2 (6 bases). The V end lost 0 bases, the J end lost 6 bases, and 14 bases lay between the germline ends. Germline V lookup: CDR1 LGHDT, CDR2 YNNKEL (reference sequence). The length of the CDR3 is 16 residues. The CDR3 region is CASSQEEGWWPGELFF. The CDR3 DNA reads TGTGCCAGCAGCCAAGAGGAGGGATGGTGGCCCGGGGAGCTGTTTTTT.

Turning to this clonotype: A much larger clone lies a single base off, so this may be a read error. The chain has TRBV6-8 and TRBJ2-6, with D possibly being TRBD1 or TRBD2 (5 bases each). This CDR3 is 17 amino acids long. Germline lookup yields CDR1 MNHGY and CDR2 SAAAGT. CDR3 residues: CASSYSKRGSGANVPTF. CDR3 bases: TGTGCCAGCAGTTACTCGAAGAGGGGCTCTGGGGCCAACGTCCCGACTTTC.

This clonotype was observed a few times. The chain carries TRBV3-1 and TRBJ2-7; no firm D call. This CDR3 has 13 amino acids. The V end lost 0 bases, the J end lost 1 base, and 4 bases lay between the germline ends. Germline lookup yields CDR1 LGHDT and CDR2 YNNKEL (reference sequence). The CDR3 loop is CASSQDRSYEQYF. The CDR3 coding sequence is TGTGCCAGCAGCCAAGACAGATCCTACGAGCAGTACTTC.

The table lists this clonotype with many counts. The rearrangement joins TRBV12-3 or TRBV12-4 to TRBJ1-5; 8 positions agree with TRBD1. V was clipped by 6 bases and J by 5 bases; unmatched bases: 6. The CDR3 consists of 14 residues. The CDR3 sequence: CASSRGQGDQPQHF. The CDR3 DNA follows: TGTGCCAGCAGCAGAGGACAGGGTGATCAGCCCCAGCATTTT.

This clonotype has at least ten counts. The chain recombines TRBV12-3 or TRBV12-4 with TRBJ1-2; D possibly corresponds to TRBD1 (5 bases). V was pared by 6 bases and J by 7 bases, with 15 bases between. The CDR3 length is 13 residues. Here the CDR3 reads CASSRPGGGGYTF. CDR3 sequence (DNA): TGTGCCAGCAGCAGACCCGGGGGAGGTGGCTACACCTTC.

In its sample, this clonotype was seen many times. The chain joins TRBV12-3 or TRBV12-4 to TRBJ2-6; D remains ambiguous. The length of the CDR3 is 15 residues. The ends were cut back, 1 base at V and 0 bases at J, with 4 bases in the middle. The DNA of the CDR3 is TGTGCCAGCAGTTTAGGCTCCTCTGGGGCCAACGTCCTGACTTTC. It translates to CASSLGSSGANVLTF.